This TCR beta chain was sequenced during a study of cytomegalovirus exposure and HLA in healthy donors. Use of 60 Vbeta and 13 Jbeta primers characterized the PCR. Method: immunoSEQ multiplex PCR; TCRdb's copy keeps in-frame clones and lacks some. This sample yields approximately 70,000 clones, of which less than 85% are seen a single time; 9.7% belongs to the top ten. Germline-derived CDR1 and CDR2 are MNHEY and SVGAGI. The ends lost 0 bases at V and 5 bases at J; junction bases unmatched: 2. The CDR3 consists of 14 residues. Sequenced sample: PBMCs. The receptor comes from a woman aged 45-60 years in good health and CMV-seropositive. The chain joins TRBV6-5 to TRBJ1-2; 8 bases agree with TRBD1. This chain's CDR3 is CASSYSNRGYGYTF. The CDR3 nucleotides read TGTGCCAGCAGTTACTCTAACAGGGGGTATGGCTACACCTTC.